Below are 29 T cell receptor beta chains sequenced from a single sample in a study of T-cell reconstitution after alpha-beta-depleted transplantation in children. This sample's TCRbeta library carried unique molecular identifier barcodes. TCRdb redid the calling of the PCR reads with MiXCR, one entry per CDR3 protein. In the table there are 330,000 or so distinct CDR3 sequences, around a tenth of which are singletons. The specimen was PBMCs from the stem cell graft donor, collected from the stem cell graft. Receptors were obtained from a human donor who donated a stem cell graft to a child with acute lymphoblastic leukemia.

The chain couples TRBV10-3 to TRBJ2-7; D is undetermined. Trimming removed 2 bases at V and 3 bases at J, with 8 bases between. This CDR3 is 13 amino acids long. CDR1 ENHRY and CDR2 SYGVKD come from the germline V gene. The CDR3 DNA reads TGTGCCATCAGTGAGAGCAGCTACTACGAGCAGTACTTC. Translation gives CAISESSYYEQYF.

This clonotype has a handful of counts. This chain connects TRBV7-2 to TRBJ2-7; TRBD2 matches 7 bases. Germline V gene data show CDR1 as SGHTA and CDR2 as FQGNSA. CDR3 size: 15 residues. Germline trimming cut 5 bases from V and 6 bases from J; bases unmatched to any gene: 13. As DNA, the CDR3 is TGTGCCAGCAGCCCAATCCGGGCCCCGGGGGGCGAGCAGTACTTC. It yields the protein CASSPIRAPGGEQYF. The full variable domain, with the rest looked up from reference TRBV7-2 and TRBJ2-7, is GAGVSQSPSNKVTEKGKDVELRCDPISGHTALYWYRQSLGQGLEFLIYFQGNSAPDKSGLPSDRFSAERTGGSVSTLTIQRTQQEDSAVYLCASSPIRAPGGEQYFGPGTRLTVT.

This clonotype was seen a few times. The chain couples TRBV12-3 or TRBV12-4 to TRBJ1-2, with D unclear. This CDR3 is built from 12 residues. The V and J ends lost 3 bases and 8 bases respectively, with 10 bases between them. CDR3 nucleotides: TGTGCCAGCAGTTTGGTCAGAGCGGGCTACACCTTC. It specifies CASSLVRAGYTF.

CDR3 bases: TGTGCCAGCACCGCAGGGGGCGATTTTTGGGCGGCTAATGAAAAACTGTTTTTT. It translates to CASTAGGDFWAANEKLFF. This sequence joins TRBV11-1 and TRBJ1-4, with 8 bases matching TRBD1. This CDR3 has 18 amino acids. Germline V lookup: CDR1 SGHAT, CDR2 FQDESV (reference sequence). V shed 7 bases and J 3 bases; nucleotides not matched to a gene: 16.

This clonotype was observed a few times. The chain recombines TRBV7-2 with TRBJ2-7; 13 nucleotides line up with TRBD2. The CDR3 consists of 14 residues. Germline assignment: CDR1 SGHTA and CDR2 FQGNSA. Unmatched junction bases numbered 4, after V lost 5 bases and J lost 6 bases. CDR3 sequence: CASSPGTSGIEQYF. CDR3 nucleotides: TGTGCCAGCAGCCCCGGGACTAGCGGGATCGAGCAGTACTTC.

V usage is TRBV5-1 and J usage is TRBJ2-6; D is ambiguous. The V gene's germline CDR1 is SGHRS and CDR2 YFSETQ. Trimming removed 2 bases from V and 2 bases from J, with 8 bases in between. This CDR3 comprises 15 residues. CDR3 DNA sequence: TGCGCCAGCAGCTTAGGGTCCACTGGGGCCAACGTCCTGACTTTC. This translates into CASSLGSTGANVLTF.

The table lists this clonotype with many counts. The CDR3 DNA reads TGTGCCAGCAGCCAGAACACTGAAGCTTTCTTT. Amino acids: CASSQNTEAFF. The chain has TRBV3-1 and TRBJ1-1; D gene uncertain. The germline CDR1 and CDR2 sequences are LGHDT and YNNKEL (reference sequence). The V end lost 3 bases, the J end lost 1 base, and 0 bases lay between the germline ends. CDR3 length: 11 residues.

The sample holds a few counts of this clonotype. This rearrangement joins TRBV7-9 to TRBJ2-3; D is perhaps TRBD1 (6 bases). V gave up 5 bases and J gave up 0 bases, with 18 bases separating them. Germline lookup yields CDR1 SEHNR and CDR2 FQNEAQ (reference sequence). The CDR3 totals 17 residues. The CDR3 DNA sequence: TGTGCCAGCAGCACCCCGCCGGGACACGGGAGCACAGATACGCAGTATTTT. Encoded protein: CASSTPPGHGSTDTQYF.

The chain carries TRBV15 and TRBJ2-7, with D hard to call. V lost 1 base and J 3 bases, leaving 13 bases between the germline ends. The germline V gene encodes CDR1 LNHNV and CDR2 YYDKDF (reference sequence). The CDR3 runs to 15 residues. CDR3 sequence (DNA): TGTGCCACCAGCAGAGGCCGCCTAGGAAACTACGAGCAGTACTTC. Protein product: CATSRGRLGNYEQYF.

This clonotype was counted only a few times. This chain links TRBV9 with TRBJ1-6, with 8 bases matching TRBD1. Per the germline V gene, CDR1 is SGDLS and CDR2 is YYNGEE. With 2 bases clipped from V and 12 bases from J, the junction kept 7 bases outside the gene matches. The CDR3 has 14 residues. CDR3 region: CASSVGTGSRPLHF. DNA for the CDR3: TGTGCCAGCAGCGTGGGGACAGGATCGAGACCCCTCCACTTT.

This clonotype has just a few counts. This chain connects TRBV29-1 to TRBJ2-2; D remains unclear. CDR3 length: 14 residues. Germline V lookup: CDR1 SQVTM, CDR2 ANQGSEA. The V end lost 8 bases, the J end lost 4 bases, and 17 bases lay between the germline ends. CDR3 loop: CSTARSESTGELFF. CDR3 nucleotides: TGCAGCACCGCTAGAAGTGAATCCACCGGGGAGCTGTTTTTT.

The chain employs TRBV6-5 and TRBJ2-2; D remains ambiguous. Germline CDR1 MNHEY, CDR2 SVGAGI. V was shortened by 0 bases and J by 5 bases, with 10 bases between the two germline ends. CDR3 length: 15 amino acids. The CDR3 nucleotides read TGTGCCAGCAGTTACTCTTTACTACCTACCGGGGAGCTGTTTTTT. The encoded protein is CASSYSLLPTGELFF.

This chain uses TRBV5-1 with TRBJ2-1; 7 positions match TRBD1. The ends lost 4 bases at V and 0 bases at J; junction bases unmatched: 10. Germline CDR1 is SGHRS and CDR2 is YFSETQ. The CDR3 runs 17 residues. CDR3 sequence (DNA): TGCGCCAGCAGCCACCGAGGGGGCGCCGGCTCCTACAATGAGCAGTTCTTC. This encodes CASSHRGGAGSYNEQFF. The full variable domain, completed using reference TRBV5-1 and TRBJ2-1, is KAGVTQTPRYLIKTRGQQVTLSCSPISGHRSVSWYQQTPGQGLQFLFEYFSETQRNKGNFPGRFSGRQFSNSRSEMNVSTLELGDSALYLCASSHRGGAGSYNEQFFGPGTRLTVL.

This clonotype was recorded at least ten times. The V gene is TRBV7-2, the J gene TRBJ2-3; D perhaps matches TRBD2 (6 bases). The germline V gene has CDR1 SGHTA and CDR2 FQGNSA. This CDR3 comprises 15 residues. Trimming removed 5 bases from V and 1 base from J, with 13 bases in between. The CDR3 sequence: CASSRLPSGTDTQYF. The DNA for the CDR3 is TGTGCCAGCAGCCGTCTCCCTAGCGGCACAGATACGCAGTATTTT. Supplemented by reference TRBV7-2 and TRBJ2-3, the full variable domain reads GAGVSQSPSNKVTEKGKDVELRCDPISGHTALYWYRQSLGQGLEFLIYFQGNSAPDKSGLPSDRFSAERTGGSVSTLTIQRTQQEDSAVYLCASSRLPSGTDTQYFGPGTRLTVL.

A few counts support this clonotype. This chain links TRBV4-1 with TRBJ2-3; 7 bases fit TRBD2. The V gene's germline CDR1 is MGHRA and CDR2 YSYEKL. With 0 bases clipped from V and 11 bases from J, the junction kept 14 bases outside the gene matches. The CDR3 is made up of 16 amino acids. CDR3 loop: CASSQDASGTMTWQYF. The CDR3 region has the DNA TGCGCCAGCAGCCAAGATGCGTCGGGGACTATGACATGGCAGTATTTT.

The CDR3 DNA reads TGTGCCAGCAGCTTAGCGGCGGGAGGCGCCTACAATGAGCAGTTCTTC. Its translation is CASSLAAGGAYNEQFF. The V call is TRBV7-2, the J call TRBJ2-1, with 8 nucleotides matching TRBD2. Per the germline V gene, CDR1 is SGHTA and CDR2 is FQGNSA. This CDR3 comprises 16 residues. The J segment lost 2 bases and the V segment lost 0 bases, leaving 3 bases of the junction unmatched. The entire variable domain, with the rest obtained from reference TRBV7-2 and TRBJ2-1, is as follows: GAGVSQSPSNKVTEKGKDVELRCDPISGHTALYWYRQSLGQGLEFLIYFQGNSAPDKSGLPSDRFSAERTGGSVSTLTIQRTQQEDSAVYLCASSLAAGGAYNEQFFGPGTRLTVL.

This sequence joins TRBV20-1 and TRBJ2-3; 7 nucleotides align to TRBD2. Germline CDR1 reads DFQATT; CDR2 reads SNEGSKA (reference sequence). The CDR3 has 14 residues. The trim removed 5 bases at V and 2 bases at J, leaving 7 bases unmatched. Here the CDR3 reads CSAGESGITDTQYF. The CDR3 DNA sequence: TGCAGTGCTGGGGAGAGCGGGATCACAGATACGCAGTATTTT.

This clonotype was observed a few times. The genes are TRBV24-1 and TRBJ1-2; 7 bases line up with TRBD1. CDR3 length equals 14 residues. The trim removed 6 bases at V and 6 bases at J, leaving 9 bases unmatched. Looked up from germline, CDR1 is KGHDR and CDR2 is SFDVKD. CDR3 coding DNA: TGTGCCACCAGTATAACAGGGGCTTCGAATGGCTACACCTTC. This gives the protein CATSITGASNGYTF.

The V call is TRBV20-1, the J call TRBJ2-7, with unresolved D. Germline assignment: CDR1 DFQATT and CDR2 SNEGSKA (reference sequence). The germline V and J ends were trimmed by 5 bases and 2 bases, with 13 bases remaining between them. The CDR3 loop spans 13 amino acids. The CDR3 here is CSAPGGIAYEQYF. The CDR3 nucleotides read TGCAGTGCTCCCGGTGGCATAGCCTACGAGCAGTACTTC.

This clonotype was recorded many times. The chain recombines TRBV7-2 with TRBJ2-7; D gene ambiguous. Germline assignment: CDR1 SGHTA and CDR2 FQGNSA. CDR3 length: 14 amino acids. The germline V and J ends were trimmed by 4 bases and 0 bases, with 10 bases remaining between them. The CDR3 is CASSSNVASYEQYF. The CDR3 bases are TGTGCCAGCAGCTCGAATGTGGCCTCCTACGAGCAGTACTTC.

The rearrangement links TRBV9 to TRBJ2-1; D not resolved. The V and J ends lost 0 bases and 5 bases respectively, with 6 bases between them. Looked up from germline, CDR1 is SGDLS and CDR2 is YYNGEE. The CDR3 extends over 13 amino acids. This CDR3 is CASSVGQNNEQFF. The CDR3 nucleotides are TGTGCCAGCAGCGTAGGGCAGAACAATGAGCAGTTCTTC.

This sequence joins TRBV7-9 and TRBJ2-1; maybe TRBD1 (6 bases). Germline CDR1 and CDR2: SEHNR and FQNEAQ (reference sequence). Trimming pared 10 bases from V and 8 bases from J, leaving 12 bases between. CDR3 length equals 11 residues. The chain's CDR3 is CAIQGIHEQFF. The CDR3 coding sequence is TGTGCCATACAGGGTATCCATGAGCAGTTCTTC.

V usage is TRBV21-1 and J usage is TRBJ2-1; TRBD2, the table's D call, was not compared with the DNA. TRBV21-1 is flagged as a pseudogene. The length of the CDR3 is 18 residues. The CDR3 DNA reads as TGTGCCAGCAGCAAAGTTCTCCTAAAAGCGGGAGTCTGGTATGAGCAGTTCTTC. It specifies CASSKVLLKAGVWYEQFF.

This clonotype was counted only a few times. The chain carries TRBV5-1 and TRBJ2-5; TRBD1 aligns across 7 bases. CDR1 SGHRS and CDR2 YFSETQ come from the germline V gene. V lost 1 base to trimming and J lost 4 bases; unmatched junction nucleotides: 4. The CDR3 length is 14 residues. The CDR3 DNA reads TGCGCCAGCAGCTTGACAGGGGTGGGAGAGACCCAGTACTTC. Its protein product is CASSLTGVGETQYF.

This CDR3 is CASSQGTSGNDEQFF. CDR3 bases: TGTGCCAGCAGCCAGGGGACTAGCGGGAATGATGAGCAGTTCTTC. The genes are TRBV3-1 and TRBJ2-1; 13 bases align to TRBD2. This CDR3 is 15 amino acids long. V was clipped by 3 bases and J by 8 bases; unmatched bases: 4. Germline CDR1 LGHDT, CDR2 YNNKEL (reference sequence).

This clonotype turned up a few times. This sequence joins TRBV5-5 and TRBJ2-3; D possibly matches TRBD1 or TRBD2 (5 bases each). V was trimmed by 3 bases and J by 0 bases, leaving 14 bases between them. Germline V gene sequence: CDR1 SGHKS, CDR2 YYEKEE (reference sequence). The CDR3 has 16 residues. CDR3 nucleotide sequence: TGTGCCAGCAGCTGGGGGTCCCGGACTAGCACAGATACGCAGTATTTT. It yields the protein CASSWGSRTSTDTQYF.

This clonotype came up many times. The rearrangement links TRBV4-1 to TRBJ1-1; 10 nucleotides align to TRBD1. Germline CDR1 is MGHRA and CDR2 is YSYEKL. The ends lost 8 bases at V and 0 bases at J; junction bases unmatched: 6. The CDR3 has 15 residues. DNA for the CDR3: TGCGCCAGCTCCCAGACAGGGGGCATGAACACTGAAGCTTTCTTT. Its translation is CASSQTGGMNTEAFF.

Ten or more counts support this clonotype. The gene calls are TRBV12-3 or TRBV12-4 and TRBJ2-7, with a possible D match to TRBD1 (6 bases). Trimming pared 6 bases from V and 6 bases from J, leaving 21 bases between. The CDR3 is 15 residues long. This CDR3 is CASSLTRTALSEQYF. The CDR3, as DNA: TGTGCCAGCAGCCTAACCAGGACAGCGCTCTCCGAGCAGTACTTC.

This clonotype was found many times. The gene calls are TRBV7-9 and TRBJ1-2; D gene ambiguous. The CDR3 consists of 16 residues. V dropped 1 base and J dropped 2 bases, with 14 bases sitting between them. Germline V CDR1 and CDR2: SEHNR, FQNEAQ (reference sequence). The CDR3 region has the DNA TGTGCCAGCAGCTTAGAAGTTCGACTGAGAAACTATGGCTACACCTTC. Residues: CASSLEVRLRNYGYTF.